These 3 T cell receptor beta chains came from one sample sequenced in a study of T cell changes during pregnancy in multiple sclerosis. TCRdb keeps only in-frame clones here, not all; method: immunoSEQ multiplex PCR. The repertoire includes 35,000 to 45,000 clones, roughly 87% of them detected once, and roughly 0.9% sits in the top ten. This material consisted of CD4+ T cells from peripheral blood mononuclear cells, taken after pregnancy. The receptor source for this set is a female donor with multiple sclerosis, enrolled in a pregnancy study.

This CDR3 reads CASNQRTSTDTQYF. The DNA for the CDR3 is TGTGCCAGTAATCAGCGGACTAGCACAGATACGCAGTATTTT. This chain links TRBV19 with TRBJ2-3; tentatively, D is TRBD2 (5 bases). CDR1 is LNHDA and CDR2 is SQIVND in the germline V gene (reference sequence). The CDR3 is 14 residues long. Trimming pared 7 bases from V and 0 bases from J, leaving 11 bases between.

The chain has TRBV10-3 and TRBJ2-7; 7 positions agree with TRBD1. The CDR3 loop spans 14 amino acids. The J segment lost 3 bases and the V segment lost 0 bases, leaving 2 bases of the junction unmatched. Germline CDR1 ENHRY, CDR2 SYGVKD. The CDR3 region is CAISESPGGYEQYF. The CDR3 nucleotides are TGTGCCATCAGTGAGTCGCCAGGGGGCTACGAGCAGTACTTC.

This chain joins TRBV5-6 and TRBJ1-1; the D gene is possibly TRBD1 (5 bases). There are 16 residues in the CDR3. The V gene lost 2 bases and the J gene lost 3 bases, with 17 bases spanning the gap. CDR1 and CDR2 (germline): SGHDT, YYEEEE. The CDR3 is CASSFGRGLGDTEAFF. Written as DNA, the CDR3 is TGTGCCAGCAGCTTCGGGCGGGGACTGGGGGACACTGAAGCTTTCTTT.